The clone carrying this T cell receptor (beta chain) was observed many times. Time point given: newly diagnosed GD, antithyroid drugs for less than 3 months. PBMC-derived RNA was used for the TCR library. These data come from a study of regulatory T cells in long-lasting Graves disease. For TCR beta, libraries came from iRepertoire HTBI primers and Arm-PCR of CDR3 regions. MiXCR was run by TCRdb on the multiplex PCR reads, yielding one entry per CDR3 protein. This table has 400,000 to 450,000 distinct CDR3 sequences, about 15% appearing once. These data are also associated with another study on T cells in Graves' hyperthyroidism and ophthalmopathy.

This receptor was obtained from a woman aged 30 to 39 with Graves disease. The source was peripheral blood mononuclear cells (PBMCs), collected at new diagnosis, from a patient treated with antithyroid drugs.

The CDR3 DNA sequence: TGTGCCAGTAGTATTGGCAGGGGGCGTAATCAGCCCCAGCATTTT. This sequence encodes CASSIGRGRNQPQHF. The rearrangement joins TRBV19 to TRBJ1-5, with 8 nucleotides matching TRBD1. The germline V gene has CDR1 LNHDA and CDR2 SQIVND (reference sequence). CDR3 length equals 15 residues. V was clipped by 3 bases and J by 4 bases; unmatched bases: 5.